The 5 T cell receptor beta chains below were found in one sample sequenced in a study of blood T cell repertoires in COVID-19. The method was immunoSEQ multiplex PCR; TCRdb's version includes in-frame clones alone and lacks a portion of them. The profile covers nearly 40,000 clones, with around 77% appearing a single time and around 38% taken by the ten largest. Sequencing used peripheral blood. The receptors originated from an elderly man with active or convalescent COVID-19.

The V and J genes are TRBV28 and TRBJ1-1; TRBD1 matches at 7 bases. The CDR3 length is 15 residues. With V trimmed by 4 bases and J by 2 bases, 7 bases remained unmatched. Germline V gene data show CDR1 as MDHEN and CDR2 as SYDVKM. The CDR3, as DNA: TGTGCCAGCAGTTCCCCCGGGACAGCAAACACTGAAGCTTTCTTT. It specifies CASSSPGTANTEAFF.

This clone was picked up a small number of times. The V and J genes are TRBV28 and TRBJ1-1; D is undetermined. Germline CDR1 is MDHEN and CDR2 is SYDVKM. V shed 1 base and J shed 8 bases, with 14 bases lying between them. The CDR3 extends over 14 amino acids. The CDR3 sequence: CASSLSRVGKEAFF. In nucleotides, the CDR3 is TGTGCCAGCAGTTTATCGAGGGTTGGAAAGGAAGCTTTCTTT.

The chain joins TRBV5-1 to TRBJ2-7; 9 bases map to TRBD1. V trimming: 5 bases; J trimming: 9 bases; junction bases outside the gene matches: 9. The germline V gene has CDR1 SGHRS and CDR2 YFSETQ. This CDR3 is built from 13 residues. CDR3 coding DNA: TGCGCCAGCAGAGGGACAGGGACCGGCGGGCAGTACTTC. Protein product: CASRGTGTGGQYF.

The V call is TRBV21-1, the J call TRBJ2-3; the table names TRBD2, a call not compared with the DNA. TRBV21-1 is designated a pseudogene. CDR3 length: 16 residues. The CDR3 coding sequence is TGTGCCAGCAGCCTAAAGGGAGGGGGGGATACAGATACGCAGTATTTT. This gives the protein CASSLKGGGDTDTQYF.

The rearrangement joins TRBV4-3 to TRBJ2-1; D gene uncertain. CDR3 length: 14 amino acids. Germline CDR1 is LGHNA and CDR2 is YSLEER. Between the trimmed V and J ends, which lost 0 bases and 4 bases, there was a span of 7 bases. DNA for the CDR3: TGCGCCAGCAGCCAAGATTTCGGGTACAATGAGCAGTTCTTC. This gives the protein CASSQDFGYNEQFF.